This T cell receptor beta chain originates from a study of blood T cell repertoires in COVID-19. Across the whole study: Sample material is recorded as cDNA or gDNA derived from T cells, B-cell-depleted T cells, or PBMCs.

V was trimmed by 6 bases and J by 0 bases, leaving 14 bases between them. Germline loops: CDR1 MNHEY, CDR2 SVGAGI. The CDR3 length is 15 residues. Authors' processing steps: Reference gene primer amplification yielded estimated nucleated cell counts. Generated by immunoSEQ multiplex PCR, the TCRdb table keeps only in-frame clones and is missing some. V and J calls and clone size are given by that table; D and trimming were obtained from the DNA. The sample has about 36,000 clones, around four fifths seen once. The receptor was derived from a human donor in a cohort sampled during active COVID-19. The sequenced sample was peripheral blood. The chain is built from TRBV6-5 and TRBJ1-1; perhaps TRBD1 as D (6 bases). CDR3: CASSPGTGMNTEAFF. The CDR3 DNA is TGTGCCAGCAGCCCAGGTACAGGGATGAACACTGAAGCTTTCTTT.